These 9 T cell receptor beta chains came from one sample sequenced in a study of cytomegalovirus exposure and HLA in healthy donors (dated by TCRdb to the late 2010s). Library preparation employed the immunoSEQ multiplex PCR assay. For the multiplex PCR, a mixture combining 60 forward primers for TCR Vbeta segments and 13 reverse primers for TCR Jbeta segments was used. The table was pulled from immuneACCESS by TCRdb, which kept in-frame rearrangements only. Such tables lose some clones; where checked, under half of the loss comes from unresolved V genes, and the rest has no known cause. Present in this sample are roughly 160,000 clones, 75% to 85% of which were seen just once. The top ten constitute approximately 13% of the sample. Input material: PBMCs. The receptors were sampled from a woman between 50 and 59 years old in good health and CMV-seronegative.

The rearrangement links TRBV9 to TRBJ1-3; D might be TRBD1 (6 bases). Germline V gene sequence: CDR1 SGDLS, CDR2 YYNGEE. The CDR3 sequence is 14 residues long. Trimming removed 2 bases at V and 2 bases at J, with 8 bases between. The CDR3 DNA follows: TGTGCCAGCAGCGTGAGGACAGCTGGAAACACCATATATTTT. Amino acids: CASSVRTAGNTIYF. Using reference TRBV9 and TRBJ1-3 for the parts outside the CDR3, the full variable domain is DSGVTQTPKHLITATGQRVTLRCSPRSGDLSVYWYQQSLDQGLQFLIQYYNGEERAKGNILERFSAQQFPDLHSELNLSSLELGDSALYFCASSVRTAGNTIYFGEGSWLTVV.

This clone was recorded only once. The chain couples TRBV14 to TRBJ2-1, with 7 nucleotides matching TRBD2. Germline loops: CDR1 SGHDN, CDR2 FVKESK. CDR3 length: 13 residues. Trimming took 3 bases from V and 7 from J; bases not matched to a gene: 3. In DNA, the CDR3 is TGTGCCAGCAGCCAGACTAGCTTAAATGAGCAGTTCTTC. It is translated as CASSQTSLNEQFF.

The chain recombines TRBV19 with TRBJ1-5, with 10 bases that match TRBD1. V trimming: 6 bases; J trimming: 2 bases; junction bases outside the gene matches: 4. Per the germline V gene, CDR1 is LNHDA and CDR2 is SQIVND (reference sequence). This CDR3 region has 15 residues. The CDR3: CASRQDRGGNQPQHF. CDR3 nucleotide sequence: TGTGCCAGTAGGCAGGACAGGGGGGGCAATCAGCCCCAGCATTTT. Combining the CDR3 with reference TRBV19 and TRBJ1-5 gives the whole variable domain DGGITQSPKYLFRKEGQNVTLSCEQNLNHDAMYWYRQDPGQGLRLIYYSQIVNDFQKGDIAEGYSVSREKKESFPLTVTSAQKNPTAFYLCASRQDRGGNQPQHFGDGTRLSIL.

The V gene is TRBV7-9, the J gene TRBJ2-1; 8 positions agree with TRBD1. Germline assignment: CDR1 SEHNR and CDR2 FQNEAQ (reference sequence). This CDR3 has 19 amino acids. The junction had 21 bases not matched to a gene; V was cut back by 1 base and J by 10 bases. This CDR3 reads CASSLGALLMTRGLDEQFF. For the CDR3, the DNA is TGTGCCAGCAGCTTAGGGGCCTTGTTAATGACCAGGGGGCTCGACGAGCAGTTCTTC.

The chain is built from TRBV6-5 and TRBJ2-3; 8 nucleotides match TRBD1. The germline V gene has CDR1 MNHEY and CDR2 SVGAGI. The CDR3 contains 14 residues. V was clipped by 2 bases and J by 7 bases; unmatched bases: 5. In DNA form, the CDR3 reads TGTGCCAGCAGTTACAGCAGGGGGCTAAATACGCAGTATTTT. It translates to CASSYSRGLNTQYF.

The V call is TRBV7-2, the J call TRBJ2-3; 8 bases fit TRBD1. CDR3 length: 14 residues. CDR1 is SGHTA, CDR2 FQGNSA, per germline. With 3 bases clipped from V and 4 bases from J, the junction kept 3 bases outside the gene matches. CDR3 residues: CASSLVQGADTQYF. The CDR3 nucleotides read TGTGCCAGCAGCTTGGTACAGGGGGCAGATACGCAGTATTTT.

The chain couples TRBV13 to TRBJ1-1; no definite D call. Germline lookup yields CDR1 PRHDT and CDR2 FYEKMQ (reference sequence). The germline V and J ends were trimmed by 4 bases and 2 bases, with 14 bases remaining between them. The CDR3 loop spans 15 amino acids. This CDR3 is CASSYPGGSNTEAFF. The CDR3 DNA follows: TGTGCCAGCAGCTACCCCGGCGGCTCAAACACTGAAGCTTTCTTT.

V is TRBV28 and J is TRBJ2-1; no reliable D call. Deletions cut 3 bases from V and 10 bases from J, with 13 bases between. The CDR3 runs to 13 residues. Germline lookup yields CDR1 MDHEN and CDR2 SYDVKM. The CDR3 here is CASSFSLSLEQFF. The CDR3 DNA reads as TGTGCCAGCAGTTTTTCCCTGAGCCTAGAGCAGTTCTTC.

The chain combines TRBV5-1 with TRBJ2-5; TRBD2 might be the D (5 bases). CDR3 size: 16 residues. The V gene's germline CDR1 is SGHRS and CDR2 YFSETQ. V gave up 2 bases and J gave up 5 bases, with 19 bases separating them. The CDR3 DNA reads TGCGCCAGCAGCTTTGGCCCGGGCGTTCCGGGGGAGACCCAGTACTTC. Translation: CASSFGPGVPGETQYF.